Described below is a single T cell receptor beta chain sequence and its context. Mismatch with germline at one junction end may stem from a read error. This entry comes from a study of OX40 agonist ivuxolimab in advanced cancers. In the study overall: Subjects had a mean age of about 65 years, with a range of about 23 to 85; around 83% were male.

The repertoire was sequenced with immunoSEQ multiplex PCR; TCRdb's copy has only in-frame clones and lacks some. The sample includes 91,000 or so clones, more than 75% of them seen just once. The CDR3 is made up of 18 amino acids. CDR1 is SSHAT, CDR2 FNYEAQ, per germline (reference sequence). This sequence joins TRBV7-7 and TRBJ2-5, with 10 bases aligning to TRBD2. Here the sequenced sample was CD4+ or CD8+ T cells sorted from blood, taken in a trial of the OX40 agonist ivuxolimab. The TCR was taken from an adult with an advanced solid tumor such as melanoma, head and neck, liver or kidney cancer. The CDR3 coding sequence is TGTGCTAGCAGCTTCGGAGGAAGGACTAGCGGAGACCAAGAGACCCAGTACTTC. Amino acids: CASSFGGRTSGDQETQYF.